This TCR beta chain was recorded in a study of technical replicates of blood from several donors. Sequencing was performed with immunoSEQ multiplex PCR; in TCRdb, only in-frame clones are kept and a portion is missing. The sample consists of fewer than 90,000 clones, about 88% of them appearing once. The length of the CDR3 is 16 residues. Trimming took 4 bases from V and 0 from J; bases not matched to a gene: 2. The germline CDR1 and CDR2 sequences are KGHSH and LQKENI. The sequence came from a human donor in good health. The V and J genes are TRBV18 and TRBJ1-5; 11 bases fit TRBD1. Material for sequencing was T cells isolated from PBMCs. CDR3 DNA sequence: TGTGCCAGCTCACGGGACAGGGGGTATAGCAATCAGCCCCAGCATTTT. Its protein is CASSRDRGYSNQPQHF.